These T cell receptor beta chains were read from a single sample in a study of shared clonotypes between healthy human individuals. TCRdb's copy holds only in-frame clones and misses some; the assay was immunoSEQ multiplex PCR. The data show around 1.5 million clones, 95% to 99% seen once. The sample consisted of naive CD4+ T cells sorted from blood. The receptors were sampled from a man aged 30 to 39 in good health. The CDR3 runs from the conserved cysteine through the conserved F or W. D genes are given only for firm matches.

D | J | V | CDR3
NA | TRBJ2-3 | TRBV7-2 | CASSLMLYTDTQYF
NA | TRBJ2-7 | TRBV18 | CASSRGPGPPLEQYF
NA | TRBJ2-1 | TRBV28 | CASSGIYEQFF
TRBD2 | TRBJ2-3 | TRBV18 | CASSPLGREKDTQYF
TRBD2 | TRBJ2-1 | TRBV27 | CASSIRTSGANEQFF
NA | TRBJ2-7 | TRBV9 | CASSVAPGAYEQYF
NA | TRBJ2-7 | TRBV5-5 | CASSLYPNRERISYEQYF
NA | TRBJ2-3 | TRBV18 | CASSPLTASTDTQYF
TRBD2 | TRBJ2-1 | TRBV5-1 | CASRHSPGLAVSGSSYNEQFF
NA | TRBJ2-5 | TRBV2 | CASSEARLEGAQYF
TRBD2 | TRBJ2-1 | TRBV5-1 | CASSLTGAGVREQFF